This TCR beta chain was observed in a study of monozygotic twins with inflammatory bowel disease. Germline V CDR1 and CDR2: MDHEN, SYDVKM. CDR3 length: 14 amino acids. General study results and limits: IBD patients carried less diverse TCRbeta repertoires (inverse Simpson) than healthy co-twins. A single strong IBD-associated signal or clonotype was not supported by the findings. Relative clonotype sharing with others was diminished in IBD patients versus healthy twins, particularly with disease activity.

From its re-call of the 5' RACE reads, TCRdb lists each CDR3 protein once, without DNA. Its listing shows more than 300,000 distinct CDR3 sequences. With respect to this clonotype: The antigen is unknown.

The TCR comes from a human donor with ulcerative colitis or Crohn's disease, or a healthy co-twin of an affected twin (not recorded which). The V gene is TRBV28, the J gene TRBJ1-4. The source material was blood. CDR3: CASRLPTTNEKLFF.